The 24 T cell receptor beta chains reported below all come from one sample, sequenced in a study of blood T cell repertoires in COVID-19. Sequenced by immunoSEQ multiplex PCR; TCRdb stores in-frame clones only, minus some. The sample shows approximately 240,000 clones, under 90% of them seen only once. The specimen sequenced was peripheral blood. Every receptor here comes from an elderly woman with active or convalescent COVID-19.

The chain carries TRBV5-1 and TRBJ1-2; 9 bases line up with TRBD1. Looked up from germline, CDR1 is SGHRS and CDR2 is YFSETQ. This CDR3 spans 17 amino acids. The ends lost 0 bases at V and 7 bases at J; junction bases unmatched: 13. The chain's CDR3 is CASSLGSTGGGGGGYTF. The CDR3 DNA is TGCGCCAGCAGCTTGGGGAGTACAGGGGGCGGCGGTGGTGGCTACACCTTC.

This clone was observed a few times. The V gene is TRBV5-5, the J gene TRBJ1-2; TRBD1 is a possible D gene (5 bases). Per germline, CDR1 SGHKS and CDR2 YYEKEE (reference sequence). This CDR3 contains 15 residues. Trimming shortened V by 2 bases and J by 8 bases, and 19 bases separated the two germline ends. CDR3 bases: TGTGCCAGCAGCTTCGACAGTACGGTTTTAGGAGGCTACACCTTC. Translation gives CASSFDSTVLGGYTF.

The rearrangement joins TRBV9 to TRBJ2-2; 13 bases line up with TRBD2. This CDR3 has 15 amino acids. With V trimmed by 3 bases and J by 7 bases, 3 bases remained unmatched. The V gene's germline CDR1 is SGDLS and CDR2 YYNGEE. CDR3 sequence reads: CASSETSGGIGELFF. The CDR3 nucleotides read TGTGCCAGCAGCGAGACTAGCGGGGGGATCGGGGAGCTGTTTTTT. Based on the CDR3 plus reference TRBV9 and TRBJ2-2, the full variable domain is DSGVTQTPKHLITATGQRVTLRCSPRSGDLSVYWYQQSLDQGLQFLIQYYNGEERAKGNILERFSAQQFPDLHSELNLSSLELGDSALYFCASSETSGGIGELFFGEGSRLTVL.

This rearrangement joins TRBV19 to TRBJ1-2; D uncertain. The germline V and J ends were trimmed by 6 bases and 8 bases, with 16 bases remaining between them. The CDR3 is 13 amino acids. Germline loops: CDR1 LNHDA, CDR2 SQIVND (reference sequence). The CDR3 DNA reads TGTGCCAGTAGCCAAAGCCCTACGCGGGGCTACACCTTC. Amino acids: CASSQSPTRGYTF.

The V call is TRBV5-1, the J call TRBJ2-7, with D uncertain. Germline V gene lookup returns CDR1 SGHRS and CDR2 YFSETQ. V was pared by 3 bases and J by 2 bases, with 9 bases between. This CDR3 contains 13 residues. DNA for the CDR3: TGCGCCAGCAGCTCTTCAGGTACCTACGAGCAGTACTTC. Translated, it gives CASSSSGTYEQYF.

V usage is TRBV7-2 and J usage is TRBJ2-3; D unclear. The CDR3 runs to 15 residues. Germline loops: CDR1 SGHTA, CDR2 FQGNSA. Trimming removed 0 bases at V and 4 bases at J, with 11 bases between. CDR3 in DNA: TGTGCCAGCAGCTTAGCGTCAAATCGCGCAGATACGCAGTATTTT. Translation: CASSLASNRADTQYF.

The gene calls are TRBV6-5 and TRBJ2-3; TRBD2 agrees at 10 bases. The length of the CDR3 is 15 residues. The V and J ends lost 6 bases and 5 bases, in that order; junction bases with no gene match: 8. The germline CDR1 and CDR2 sequences are MNHEY and SVGAGI. The CDR3 DNA sequence: TGTGCCAGCAGCTCAGCGGGGGGGCAGGGAGATACGCAGTATTTT. Translated, it gives CASSSAGGQGDTQYF.

This chain connects TRBV30 to TRBJ1-2; D remains ambiguous. Germline loops: CDR1 GTSNPN, CDR2 SVGIG (reference sequence). CDR3 size: 16 residues. V was trimmed by 0 bases and J by 2 bases, leaving 16 bases between them. The CDR3 region has the DNA TGTGCCTGGAGTGTACGCGGGGTACCCACCAACTATGGCTACACCTTC. Residues: CAWSVRGVPTNYGYTF.

The rearrangement uses TRBV7-2 and TRBJ2-7; tentative D call: TRBD1 (6 bases). The V end was cut by 1 base, the J end by 3 bases, with 7 bases between. In germline, CDR1 is SGHTA, CDR2 FQGNSA. The length of the CDR3 is 13 residues. This CDR3 reads CASSLEDSYEQYF. The CDR3, as DNA: TGTGCCAGCAGCTTAGAGGACAGCTACGAGCAGTACTTC.

V gene TRBV5-6 combines with J gene TRBJ2-1, with a weak D call TRBD2 (6 bases). The CDR3 is 15 residues long. Germline lookup yields CDR1 SGHDT and CDR2 YYEEEE. The ends were cut back, 4 bases at V and 6 bases at J, with 17 bases in the middle. The CDR3: CASSAGQGGINEQFF. In DNA form, the CDR3 reads TGTGCCAGCAGCGCGGGGCAGGGAGGAATCAATGAGCAGTTCTTC.

The table lists this clone with a few counts. The chain employs TRBV7-2 and TRBJ2-2; the D gene is possibly TRBD1 (5 bases). Germline CDR1 is SGHTA and CDR2 is FQGNSA. V lost 2 bases to trimming and J lost 1 base, with 8 bases between them. The CDR3 spans 15 residues. This CDR3 reads CASSLMGRNTGELFF. Here the CDR3 DNA reads TGTGCCAGCAGCTTAATGGGGCGGAACACCGGGGAGCTGTTTTTT.

This clone was counted once. The chain is built from TRBV28 and TRBJ2-2; D is possibly TRBD2 (6 bases). V was pared by 11 bases and J by 0 bases, with 22 bases between. The CDR3 contains 17 residues. Germline CDR1 and CDR2: MDHEN and SYDVKM. The CDR3 region is CASRRGGSGPNTGELFF. Written as DNA, the CDR3 is TGTGCCTCCAGGCGGGGAGGAAGTGGTCCGAACACCGGGGAGCTGTTTTTT.

This rearrangement joins TRBV9 to TRBJ2-7, with D possibly TRBD2 on 6 matching bases. This CDR3 is built from 14 residues. The germline gives CDR1 SGDLS, CDR2 YYNGEE. Trimming removed 3 bases from V and 4 bases from J, with 14 bases in between. The CDR3 DNA reads as TGTGCCAGCAGCGCGGGGGACGGGAGTTACGAGCAGTACTTC. This gives the protein CASSAGDGSYEQYF.

The rearrangement joins TRBV7-9 to TRBJ2-7, with a tentative D call TRBD2 (7 bases). This CDR3 is built from 17 residues. V was shortened by 3 bases and J by 3 bases, with 21 bases between the two germline ends. In germline, CDR1 is SEHNR, CDR2 FQNEAQ (reference sequence). The CDR3 DNA is TGTGCCAGCAGCTTTTACGAACTTTGGGAGGGGGTCTACGAGCAGTACTTC. Translating it yields CASSFYELWEGVYEQYF.

The rearrangement joins TRBV19 to TRBJ1-5; D remains ambiguous. Germline CDR1 is LNHDA and CDR2 is SQIVND (reference sequence). V shed 0 bases and J shed 7 bases, with 7 bases lying between them. This CDR3 spans 13 amino acids. CDR3 bases: TGTGCCAGTAGTATAGATCCGAGGCAGCCCCAGCATTTT. This gives the protein CASSIDPRQPQHF.

This sequence joins TRBV10-3 and TRBJ2-5, with 7 positions matching TRBD2. Unmatched junction bases numbered 10, after V lost 4 bases and J lost 2 bases. Germline V gives CDR1 ENHRY, CDR2 SYGVKD. The CDR3 covers 16 residues. The CDR3 region is CAISVLLGGLQETQYF. As DNA, the CDR3 is TGTGCCATCAGTGTGCTTCTCGGGGGGTTACAAGAGACCCAGTACTTC.

This chain links TRBV2 with TRBJ2-5, with a possible D match to TRBD2 (6 bases). Deletions cut 7 bases from V and 4 bases from J, with 13 bases between. The CDR3 has 13 residues. The germline gives CDR1 SNHLY, CDR2 FYNNEI. CDR3 loop: CASIRRGIETQYF. In DNA form, the CDR3 reads TGTGCCAGCATCCGGAGGGGTATAGAGACCCAGTACTTC.

The chain carries TRBV5-6 and TRBJ1-5, with 10 bases lining up with TRBD1. The V gene's germline CDR1 is SGHDT and CDR2 YYEEEE. The CDR3 loop spans 15 amino acids. With 1 base clipped from V and 7 bases from J, the junction kept 5 bases outside the gene matches. DNA for the CDR3: TGTGCCAGCAGCTTGAGGACAGGGGGGCAGCAGCCCCAGCATTTT. Amino acid sequence: CASSLRTGGQQPQHF. The full variable domain, in which reference TRBV5-6 and TRBJ1-5 provide the parts outside the CDR3, is DAGVTQSPTHLIKTRGQQVTLRCSPKSGHDTVSWYQQALGQGPQFIFQYYEEEERQRGNFPDRFSGHQFPNYSSELNVNALLLGDSALYLCASSLRTGGQQPQHFGDGTRLSIL.

V usage is TRBV3-1 (or the pseudogene TRBV3-2) and J usage is TRBJ2-5, with 7 bases lining up with TRBD2. Germline CDR1 LGHDT, CDR2 YNNKEL (reference sequence). V lost 4 bases, J lost 3 bases, and 11 bases stayed unmatched. The CDR3 loop spans 16 amino acids. CDR3 protein: CASSLPRLRGKETQYF. The CDR3 region has the DNA TGTGCCAGCAGCCTACCCCGTCTGCGGGGGAAAGAGACCCAGTACTTC.

CDR3: CASSLEGGGADTQYF. CDR3 coding DNA: TGTGCCAGCAGCTTAGAGGGCGGGGGGGCAGATACGCAGTATTTT. The chain carries TRBV7-9 and TRBJ2-3; 9 bases match TRBD2. Germline-derived CDR1 and CDR2 are SEHNR and FQNEAQ (reference sequence). J gave up 4 bases and V 1 base, and 3 bases lay outside the gene matches. CDR3 size: 15 residues.

In its sample, this clone was seen once. This sequence joins TRBV2 and TRBJ1-2, with 7 bases matching TRBD1. Germline trimming cut 6 bases from V and 6 bases from J; bases unmatched to any gene: 7. Germline V gene data show CDR1 as SNHLY and CDR2 as FYNNEI. The CDR3 is 13 amino acids. Here the CDR3 reads CASRADRADGYTF. Written as DNA, the CDR3 is TGTGCCAGCAGGGCCGACAGGGCCGATGGCTACACCTTC.

As for this clone: The sample has other DNA sequences that encode this CDR3 too. V gene TRBV12-3 or TRBV12-4 combines with J gene TRBJ2-7; TRBD1 matches at 7 bases. The CDR3 has 13 amino acids. V trimming: 6 bases; J trimming: 1 base; junction bases outside the gene matches: 3. The CDR3 DNA reads TGTGCCAGCAGATCGACAGGGTCCTACGAGCAGTACTTC. This gives the protein CASRSTGSYEQYF.

The gene calls are TRBV6-5 and TRBJ1-1; D is uncertain. The V end was cut by 5 bases, the J end by 10 bases, with 17 bases between. CDR3 size: 13 residues. Germline lookup yields CDR1 MNHEY and CDR2 SVGAGI. CDR3 region: CASSPMGGVRAFF. The CDR3 bases are TGTGCCAGCAGTCCCATGGGCGGGGTGCGAGCTTTCTTT.

The V gene is TRBV4-1, the J gene TRBJ2-7, with 10 bases that match TRBD2. V shed 4 bases and J 1 base; nucleotides not matched to a gene: 1. Germline CDR1 and CDR2: MGHRA and YSYEKL. The CDR3 spans 14 residues. This CDR3 is CASSPLAGSYEQYF. CDR3 DNA sequence: TGCGCCAGCAGCCCACTAGCGGGGTCCTACGAGCAGTACTTC.